This T cell receptor (beta chain) was sequenced for a study of T-cell memory formation after mild COVID-19. As for the study in general: Clustering of TCRs was largely donor specific. Study results and limitations: In pre-infection memory, a portion of responding clones appeared, which suggested that cross-reactive memory joined.

Barcoded TCR alpha and TCR beta cDNA libraries with UMIs came from 5'RACE using constant-segment primers. TCRdb processed the 5' RACE reads anew with MiXCR; each CDR3 protein has one entry. The sample lists about 200,000 distinct CDR3 sequences; approximately 16% were seen once. CDR1 is MRHNA and CDR2 is SNTAGT in the germline V gene. The CDR3 contains 13 residues. V lost 5 bases, J lost 0 bases, and 5 bases lay in between. This clonotype showed up just a few times. What it binds is unknown. Sequencing input: PBMCs or a T cell subset sorted from them (not recorded which). The source of this sequence is an adult woman who had mild COVID-19 (a few samples of this study predate the infection). Cell type and time point are not known. The V and J genes are TRBV6-4 and TRBJ1-5; D call uncertain. The CDR3 loop is CASSPNSNQPQHF. The DNA of the CDR3 is TGTGCCAGCAGTCCCAATAGCAATCAGCCCCAGCATTTT.